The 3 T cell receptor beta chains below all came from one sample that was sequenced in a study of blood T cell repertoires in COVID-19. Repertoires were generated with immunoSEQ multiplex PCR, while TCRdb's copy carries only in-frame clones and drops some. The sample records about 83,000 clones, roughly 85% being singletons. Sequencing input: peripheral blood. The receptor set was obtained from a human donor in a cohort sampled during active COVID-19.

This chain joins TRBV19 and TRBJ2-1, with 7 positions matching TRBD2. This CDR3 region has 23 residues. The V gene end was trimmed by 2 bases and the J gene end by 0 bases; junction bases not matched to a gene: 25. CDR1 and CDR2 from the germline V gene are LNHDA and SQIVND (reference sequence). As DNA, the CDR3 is TGTGCCAGTAGTATACGGGGATCCAGGGAGGGTGGGTTAGCCCCCATCTCCTACAATGAGCAGTTCTTC. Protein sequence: CASSIRGSREGGLAPISYNEQFF.

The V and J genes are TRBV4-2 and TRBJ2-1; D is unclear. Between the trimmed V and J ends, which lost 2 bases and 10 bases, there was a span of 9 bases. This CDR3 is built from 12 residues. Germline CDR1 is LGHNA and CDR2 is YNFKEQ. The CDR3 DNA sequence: TGTGCCAGCAGCCAACAAATCCAGGAGCAGTTCTTC. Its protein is CASSQQIQEQFF.

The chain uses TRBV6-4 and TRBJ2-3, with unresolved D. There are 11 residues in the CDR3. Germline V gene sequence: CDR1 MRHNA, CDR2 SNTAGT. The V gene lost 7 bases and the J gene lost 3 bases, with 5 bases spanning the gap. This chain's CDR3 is CASTHTDTQYF. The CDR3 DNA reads TGTGCCAGCACCCATACAGATACGCAGTATTTT.